A selection of T cell receptor beta chains follows, all from one sample in a study of blood T cell repertoires in COVID-19. The assay was immunoSEQ multiplex PCR, and TCRdb's table has in-frame clones only and misses some. The sample carries some 160,000 clones, around 88% recorded once. The sample comprised peripheral blood. The receptor set was obtained from a woman aged 65 to 85 who had recovered from COVID-19. CDR3s include the opening cysteine and the closing phenylalanine or tryptophan. The D gene is left open where the match is weak. Only some rows state a clone size, as once, few, many or a class for expanded clones.

J | length | size | D | V | DNA | CDR3
TRBJ1-5 | 15 | NA | NA | TRBV4-3 | TGCGCCAGCAGCCAAGATGGGGGCAGCAATCAGCCCCAGCATTTT | CASSQDGGSNQPQHF
TRBJ1-1 | 14 | NA | NA | TRBV5-1 | TGCGCCAGCAGCTTGGCTGGACATAACACTGAAGCTTTCTTT | CASSLAGHNTEAFF
TRBJ2-1 | 17 | NA | NA | TRBV30 | TGTGCCTGGAGTGGGGGTAGCGGAGGGGCGGCCTACAATGAGCAGTTCTTC | CAWSGGSGGAAYNEQFF
TRBJ1-2 | 15 | NA | TRBD1 | TRBV7-3 | TGTGCCAGCAGCTTGGGACAGGGGGGTAACTATGGCTACACCTTC | CASSLGQGGNYGYTF
TRBJ2-1 | 15 | NA | TRBD1 | TRBV7-6 | TGTGCCAGCAGCTTAGGGGGACAGACATACAATGAGCAGTTCTTC | CASSLGGQTYNEQFF
TRBJ1-2 | 16 | NA | TRBD1 | TRBV18 | TGTGCCAGCTCACCCGACCATCGGACAGGCGGAACCGGCTACACCTTC | CASSPDHRTGGTGYTF
TRBJ1-3 | 16 | NA | TRBD1 | TRBV30 | TGTGCCTGGGGAAATCAGGGGGGACATATTGGAAACACCATATATTTT | CAWGNQGGHIGNTIYF
TRBJ1-2 | 16 | NA | TRBD1 | TRBV10-3 | TGTGCCATCAGTGAGTCTCCGGGACAGGGGGGGTATGGCTACACCTTC | CAISESPGQGGYGYTF
TRBJ2-5 | 16 | NA | TRBD2 | TRBV5-1 | TGCGCCAGCAGCTCGGGACTAGCGGCCAGACAAGAGACCCAGTACTTC | CASSSGLAARQETQYF
TRBJ2-7 | 16 | NA | TRBD1 | TRBV29-1 | TGCAGCGTTCGGGCCGGGACAGGGGGACTTCAGGACGAGCAGTACTTC | CSVRAGTGGLQDEQYF
TRBJ2-2 | 15 | NA | NA | TRBV5-4 | TGTGCCAGCAGCTTAGGTAGCCCCGCGGGCGGGGAGCTGTTTTTT | CASSLGSPAGGELFF
TRBJ2-7 | 14 | NA | TRBD2 | TRBV5-4 | TGTGCCAGCAGCTTGGCGGGGGGGGCCTACGAGCAGTACTTC | CASSLAGGAYEQYF
TRBJ1-4 | 14 | few | NA | TRBV28 | TGTGCCAGCAGTCCCCAGGGTAGTGATGAAAAACTGTTTTTT | CASSPQGSDEKLFF
TRBJ2-7 | 11 | NA | NA | TRBV20-1 | TGCAGTGCCCAGACCCGAGGGGAGCAGTACTTC | CSAQTRGEQYF
TRBJ2-5 | 14 | once | TRBD1 | TRBV6-2/TRBV6-3 | TGTGCCAGCAACCCCGACAGGGGTAGAGAGACCCAGTACTTC | CASNPDRGRETQYF
TRBJ1-2 | 13 | NA | NA | TRBV19 | TGTGCCAGTAGTCCCGGACTAGGGAGGGGCTACACCTTC | CASSPGLGRGYTF
TRBJ1-3 | 11 | NA | NA | TRBV20-1 | TGCAGTGCTCAACATGGTAACACCATATATTTT | CSAQHGNTIYF
TRBJ1-2 | 11 | NA | NA | TRBV20-1 | TGCAGTGCTAGAGTCCTGTATGGCTACACCTTC | CSARVLYGYTF
TRBJ1-2 | 15 | NA | TRBD1 | TRBV7-9 | TGTGCCAGCAGCTTACGGACAGGGGGCTTCTATGGCTACACCTTC | CASSLRTGGFYGYTF
TRBJ2-1 | 16 | NA | NA | TRBV24-1 | TGTGCCACCAGTGATTCGACTAGGAGCTCCTACAATGAGCAGTTCTTC | CATSDSTRSSYNEQFF
TRBJ2-3 | 18 | NA | NA | TRBV12-5 | TGTGCTAGTGGTTTGATCTCTGACGGGACTGTCGGCACAGATACGCAGTATTTT | CASGLISDGTVGTDTQYF
TRBJ2-3 | 16 | NA | TRBD2 | TRBV5-1 | TGCGCCAGCAGCCCCGGACTAGCGGGGGGGACAGATACGCAGTATTTT | CASSPGLAGGTDTQYF
TRBJ1-2 | 15 | NA | TRBD1 | TRBV14 | TGTGCCAGCAGCCAATTTCTGACAGGGGGTGATGGCTACACCTTC | CASSQFLTGGDGYTF
TRBJ2-7 | 13 | few | TRBD1 | TRBV30 | TGTGCCTGGCACCGGGACAGACCTTACGAGCAGTACTTC | CAWHRDRPYEQYF
TRBJ2-5 | 14 | NA | NA | TRBV5-4 | TGTGCCAGCAGCTTGCGATCCGGGGGAGAGACCCAGTACTTC | CASSLRSGGETQYF
TRBJ2-2 | 16 | NA | TRBD2 | TRBV15 | TGTGCCACCAGCAGAGGGACTAGCGGGGACACCGGGGAGCTGTTTTTT | CATSRGTSGDTGELFF
TRBJ1-6 | 14 | NA | NA | TRBV28 | TGTGCCAGCAGTTCGGGGGGGGCAAATTCACCCCTTCACTTT | CASSSGGANSPLHF
TRBJ2-3 | 16 | NA | TRBD2 | TRBV10-3 | TGTGCCATCAGTGGGGCTAGCGGGACCGGCACAGATACGCAGTATTTT | CAISGASGTGTDTQYF
TRBJ1-5 | 15 | NA | NA | TRBV11-2 | TGTGCCAGCAGCTTAGGGGGCCGGGCGAATCAGCCCCAGCATTTT | CASSLGGRANQPQHF
TRBJ1-3 | 12 | NA | NA | TRBV5-5 | TGTGCCAGCAGCTCGCGCCCCCCCACCATATATTTT | CASSSRPPTIYF
TRBJ2-3 | 13 | NA | NA | TRBV11-2 | TGTGCCAGCAGCCCAGAGGGCCCCTCTCCGCAGTATTTT | CASSPEGPSPQYF
TRBJ2-1 | 15 | NA | TRBD2 | TRBV6-5 | TGTGCCAGCAGGGAGGCTAGCGGGAGAGGTGGTGAGCAGTTCTTC | CASREASGRGGEQFF
TRBJ2-1 | 14 | few | NA | TRBV6-5 | TGTGCCAGCATGGTAGTAGCATCGGTCGGTGAGCAGTTCTTC | CASMVVASVGEQFF
TRBJ1-2 | 12 | NA | NA | TRBV19 | TGTGCCACCGGGGGGGTGAACTATGGCTACACCTTC | CATGGVNYGYTF
TRBJ2-2 | 16 | NA | TRBD1 | TRBV15 | TGTGCCACCAGCAGAGCCACGGGACAGCTGGCCGGGGAGCTGTTTTTT | CATSRATGQLAGELFF
TRBJ2-5 | 15 | NA | TRBD1 | TRBV9 | TGTGCCAGCAGCACTCCGACAGGGCGTAAGGAGACCCAGTACTTC | CASSTPTGRKETQYF
TRBJ1-1 | 15 | NA | NA | TRBV5-5 | TGTGCCAGCACCACCCCAGTTTCAGGAAACACTGAAGCTTTCTTT | CASTTPVSGNTEAFF
TRBJ1-6 | 14 | few | NA | TRBV10-3 | TGTGCCATCAGTGCGGGGGGCACGAATTCACCCCTCCACTTT | CAISAGGTNSPLHF
TRBJ1-1 | 13 | NA | NA | TRBV11-3 | TGTGCCAGCAGCTTAGTAGAGGATGATGAAGCTTTCTTT | CASSLVEDDEAFF
TRBJ1-2 | 15 | NA | NA | TRBV10-3 | TGTGCCATCAGTGGCCTCGTTCGTGGGCTCTATGGCTACACCTTC | CAISGLVRGLYGYTF
TRBJ1-1 | 15 | NA | TRBD1 | TRBV28 | TGTGCCAGCAGTCCCGGGACAGGGGGTGATCCTGAAGCTTTCTTT | CASSPGTGGDPEAFF
TRBJ1-2 | 14 | NA | NA | TRBV4-2 | TGTGCCAGCAGCCAAGGCCCCACCGGGTATGGCTACACCTTC | CASSQGPTGYGYTF